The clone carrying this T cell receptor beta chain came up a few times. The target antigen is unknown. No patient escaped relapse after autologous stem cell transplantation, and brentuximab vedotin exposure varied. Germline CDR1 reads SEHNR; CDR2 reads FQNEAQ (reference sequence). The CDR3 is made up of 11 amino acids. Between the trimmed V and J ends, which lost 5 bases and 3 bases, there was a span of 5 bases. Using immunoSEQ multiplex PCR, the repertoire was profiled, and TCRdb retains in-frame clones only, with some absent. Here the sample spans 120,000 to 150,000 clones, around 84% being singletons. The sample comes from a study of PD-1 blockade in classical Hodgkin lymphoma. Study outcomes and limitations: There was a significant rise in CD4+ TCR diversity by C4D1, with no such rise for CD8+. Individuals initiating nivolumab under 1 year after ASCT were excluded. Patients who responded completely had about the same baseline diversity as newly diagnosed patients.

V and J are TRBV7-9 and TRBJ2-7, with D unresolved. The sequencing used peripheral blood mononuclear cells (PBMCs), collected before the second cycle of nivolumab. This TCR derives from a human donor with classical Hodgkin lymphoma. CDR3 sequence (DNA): TGTGCCAGCAGCGCCATCTACGAGCAGTACTTC. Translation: CASSAIYEQYF.